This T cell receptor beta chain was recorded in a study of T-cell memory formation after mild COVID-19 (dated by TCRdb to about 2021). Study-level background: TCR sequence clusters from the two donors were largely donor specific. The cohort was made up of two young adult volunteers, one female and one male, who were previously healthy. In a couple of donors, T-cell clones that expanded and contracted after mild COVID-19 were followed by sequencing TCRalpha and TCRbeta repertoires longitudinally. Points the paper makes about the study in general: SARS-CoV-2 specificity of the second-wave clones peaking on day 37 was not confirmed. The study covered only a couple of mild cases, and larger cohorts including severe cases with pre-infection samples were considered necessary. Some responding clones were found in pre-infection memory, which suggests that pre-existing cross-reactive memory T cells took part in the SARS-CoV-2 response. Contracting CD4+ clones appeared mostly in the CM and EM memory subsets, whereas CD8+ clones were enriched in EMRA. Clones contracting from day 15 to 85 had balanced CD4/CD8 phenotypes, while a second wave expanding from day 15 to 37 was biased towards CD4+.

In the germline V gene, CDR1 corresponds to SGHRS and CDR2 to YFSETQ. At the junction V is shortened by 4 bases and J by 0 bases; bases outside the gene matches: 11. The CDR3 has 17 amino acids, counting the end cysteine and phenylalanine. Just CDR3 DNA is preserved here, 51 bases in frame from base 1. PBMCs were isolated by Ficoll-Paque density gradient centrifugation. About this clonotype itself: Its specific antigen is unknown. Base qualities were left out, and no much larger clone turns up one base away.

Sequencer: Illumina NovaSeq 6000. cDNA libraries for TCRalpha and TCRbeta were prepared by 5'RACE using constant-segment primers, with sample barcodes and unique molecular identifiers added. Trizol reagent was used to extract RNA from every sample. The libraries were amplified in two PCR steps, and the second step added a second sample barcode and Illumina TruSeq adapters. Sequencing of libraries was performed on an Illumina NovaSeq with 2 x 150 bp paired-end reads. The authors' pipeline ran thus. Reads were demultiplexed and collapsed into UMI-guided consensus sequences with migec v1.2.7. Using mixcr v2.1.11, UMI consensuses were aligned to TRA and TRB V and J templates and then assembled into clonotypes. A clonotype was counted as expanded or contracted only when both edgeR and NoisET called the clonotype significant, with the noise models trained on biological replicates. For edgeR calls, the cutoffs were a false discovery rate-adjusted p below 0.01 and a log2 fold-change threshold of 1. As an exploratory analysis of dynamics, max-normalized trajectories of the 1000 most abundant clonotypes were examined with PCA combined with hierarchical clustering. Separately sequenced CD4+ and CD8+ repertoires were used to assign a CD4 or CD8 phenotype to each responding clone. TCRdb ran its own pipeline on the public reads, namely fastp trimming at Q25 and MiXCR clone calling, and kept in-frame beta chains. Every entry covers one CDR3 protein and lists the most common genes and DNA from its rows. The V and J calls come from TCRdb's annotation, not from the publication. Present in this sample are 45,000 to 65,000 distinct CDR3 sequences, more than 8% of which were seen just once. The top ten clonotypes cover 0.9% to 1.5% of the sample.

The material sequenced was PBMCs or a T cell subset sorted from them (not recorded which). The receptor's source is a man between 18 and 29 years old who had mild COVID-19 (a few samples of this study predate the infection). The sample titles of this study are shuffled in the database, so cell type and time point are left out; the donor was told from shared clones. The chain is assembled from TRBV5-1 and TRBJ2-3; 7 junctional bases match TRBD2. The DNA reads TGCGCCAGCAGCCGCCTATGGGAGGGCACTAGCACAGATACGCAGTATTTT. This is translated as CASSRLWEGTSTDTQYF. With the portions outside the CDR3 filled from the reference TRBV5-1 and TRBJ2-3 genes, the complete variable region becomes KAGVTQTPRYLIKTRGQQVTLSCSPISGHRSVSWYQQTPGQGLQFLFEYFSETQRNKGNFPGRFSGRQFSNSRSEMNVSTLELGDSALYLCASSRLWEGTSTDTQYFGPGTRLTVL.